A selection of T cell receptor beta chains follows, all from one sample in a study of CD8+ T cells in alopecia areata. Method: immunoSEQ multiplex PCR; TCRdb's copy keeps in-frame clones and lacks some. The sample has over 2,500 clones; nearly 70% are singletons. The specimen was skin. The receptors here all came from a human donor in good health. CDR3s include the opening cysteine and the closing phenylalanine or tryptophan. D genes are given only for firm matches. The size field is filled for only some rows; it gives once, few, many or a size class.

d_call | clone_size | j_call | v_call | cdr3_aa | cdr3_nt
NA | NA | TRBJ2-7 | TRBV5-1 | CASSFGSSYEQYF | TGCGCCAGCAGCTTCGGCAGCTCCTACGAGCAGTACTTC
TRBD2 | NA | TRBJ2-7 | TRBV2 | CASIQGTSGGLTYEQYF | TGTGCCAGCATTCAAGGGACTAGCGGGGGCCTGACCTACGAGCAGTACTTC
NA | NA | TRBJ1-3 | TRBV4-1 | CASSQDSTVASGNTIYF | TGCGCCAGCAGCCAAGATAGCACCGTAGCCTCTGGAAACACCATATATTTT
TRBD2 | NA | TRBJ2-7 | TRBV6-1 | CASSAAGESSYEQYF | TGTGCCAGCAGTGCCGCGGGGGAAAGCTCCTACGAGCAGTACTTC
NA | NA | TRBJ2-2 | TRBV7-2 | CASSLLILAGTGELFF | TGTGCCAGCAGCTTATTGATACTAGCAGGCACCGGGGAGCTGTTTTTT
TRBD2 | NA | TRBJ2-1 | TRBV19 | CASSIAGTTGNEQFF | TGTGCCAGTAGTATAGCGGGGACTACGGGCAATGAGCAGTTCTTC
NA | NA | TRBJ1-1 | TRBV25-1 | CASSPIVPPVAFF | TGTGCCAGCAGCCCGATAGTTCCGCCGGTGGCTTTCTTT
NA | NA | TRBJ2-3 | TRBV27 | CASSLFALQGKFTDTQYF | TGTGCCAGCAGTTTATTCGCCCTGCAAGGGAAATTCACAGATACGCAGTATTTT
TRBD1 | NA | TRBJ2-6 | TRBV30 | CAWSDPRTGAPSGANVLTF | TGTGCCTGGAGCGACCCACGGACAGGGGCCCCCTCTGGGGCCAACGTCCTGACTTTC
TRBD1 | NA | TRBJ2-1 | TRBV7-2 | CASSRAGTGAYNEQFF | TGTGCCAGCAGTCGCGCCGGGACAGGGGCCTACAATGAGCAGTTCTTC
TRBD1 | NA | TRBJ2-7 | TRBV7-2 | CASSLETGNYEQYF | TGTGCCAGCAGCTTAGAGACAGGGAACTACGAGCAGTACTTC
NA | NA | TRBJ2-7 | TRBV6-5 | CASSYSAHQPYEQYF | TGTGCCAGCAGTTACTCGGCACACCAGCCCTACGAGCAGTACTTC
TRBD1 | NA | TRBJ2-2 | TRBV29-1 | CSVARTGDTGELFF | TGCAGCGTTGCCCGGACAGGGGACACCGGGGAGCTGTTTTTT
TRBD1 | few | TRBJ1-2 | TRBV30 | CAWSVNRGYGYTF | TGTGCCTGGAGTGTAAACAGGGGCTATGGCTACACCTTC
NA | NA | TRBJ2-7 | TRBV4-1 | CASSQAQFSSYEQYF | TGCGCCAGCAGCCAAGCTCAGTTTAGCTCCTACGAGCAGTACTTC
NA | NA | TRBJ1-1 | TRBV11-2 | CASSLDGRMGTEAFF | TGTGCCAGCAGCTTAGATGGGAGAATGGGCACTGAAGCTTTCTTT
NA | few | TRBJ1-1 | TRBV7-8 | CASSSRHAFTEAFF | TGTGCCAGCAGCTCGAGACATGCGTTTACTGAAGCTTTCTTT
NA | NA | TRBJ1-1 | TRBV7-7 | CASSLTIYTEAFF | TGTGCTAGCAGCTTGACAATTTACACTGAAGCTTTCTTT
NA | NA | TRBJ2-3 | TRBV9 | CASSAAPDPRRRDTQYF | TGTGCCAGCAGCGCAGCTCCGGACCCCCGAAGGAGAGATACGCAGTATTTT
TRBD2 | few | TRBJ2-3 | TRBV5-4 | CASKPAPSGAPPDTQYF | TGTGCCAGCAAGCCTGCCCCTAGCGGGGCTCCCCCGGATACGCAGTATTTT
TRBD1 | few | TRBJ1-1 | TRBV5-1 | CASSYRDRGTEAFF | TGCGCCAGCAGCTACAGGGACAGGGGCACTGAAGCTTTCTTT
TRBD1 | NA | TRBJ1-6 | TRBV30 | CAWRRRQDRGRSPSPLHF | TGTGCCTGGAGGCGACGGCAGGACAGGGGGCGTAGTCCTTCACCCCTCCACTTT
NA | few | TRBJ2-2 | TRBV2 | CASSALTTGELFF | TGTGCCAGCAGTGCACTTACCACCGGGGAGCTGTTTTTT